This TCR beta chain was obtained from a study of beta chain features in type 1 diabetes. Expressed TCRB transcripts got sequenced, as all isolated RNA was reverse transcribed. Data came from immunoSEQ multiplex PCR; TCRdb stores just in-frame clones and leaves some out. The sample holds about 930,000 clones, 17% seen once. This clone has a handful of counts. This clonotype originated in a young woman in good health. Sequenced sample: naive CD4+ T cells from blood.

The CDR3 region is CASLDGLSTDTQYF. For the CDR3, the DNA is TGCGCCAGCCTGGATGGATTAAGCACAGATACGCAGTATTTT. The chain employs TRBV5-1 and TRBJ2-3; D gene ambiguous. The CDR3 is 14 residues long. Between the trimmed V and J ends, which lost 7 bases and 0 bases, there was a span of 12 bases. In germline, CDR1 is SGHRS, CDR2 YFSETQ.